The 26 T cell receptor beta chains below come from one sample, sequenced in a study of blood T cells in healthy people across ages. The authors ran a second PCR of about 6 to 11 cycles using a sample-barcoded 5' primer and a J-beta primer mix. Each CDR3 protein gets one entry after TCRdb re-called the 5' RACE reads with MiXCR. The sample lists some 940,000 distinct CDR3 sequences; roughly 28% were seen once. This sample was shared with a second study, whose subject was T cells of mothers and their children.

The sample comprised blood. Receptors originate from a woman in her forties in good health.

This sequence joins TRBV20-1 and TRBJ1-1; TRBD1 is a possible D gene (6 bases). Germline V gene sequence: CDR1 DFQATT, CDR2 SNEGSKA (reference sequence). Between the trimmed V and J ends, which lost 3 bases and 1 base, there was a span of 12 bases. The CDR3 has 14 residues. CDR3 sequence: CSARAGHKNTEAFF. The CDR3 nucleotides read TGCAGTGCTAGGGCGGGACACAAGAACACTGAAGCTTTCTTT.

This clonotype was seen repeatedly, ten times or more. V gene TRBV7-2 combines with J gene TRBJ1-2, with TRBD1 identical over 11 bases. The V gene end was trimmed by 3 bases and the J gene end by 4 bases; junction bases not matched to a gene: 4. The CDR3 contains 15 residues. Germline CDR1 reads SGHTA; CDR2 reads FQGNSA. The CDR3: CASSLGQGGPYGYTF. The CDR3 DNA reads TGTGCCAGCAGCTTGGGACAGGGGGGGCCCTATGGCTACACCTTC. Supplemented by reference TRBV7-2 and TRBJ1-2, the full variable domain reads GAGVSQSPSNKVTEKGKDVELRCDPISGHTALYWYRQSLGQGLEFLIYFQGNSAPDKSGLPSDRFSAERTGGSVSTLTIQRTQQEDSAVYLCASSLGQGGPYGYTFGSGTRLTVV.

Worth noting for this clonotype: This may be a read error: a much more frequent sequence differs by one nucleotide. In DNA form, the CDR3 reads TGCAGCGTTGAAGGGGGAAGCTACAATGAGCAGTACTTC. Translating it yields CSVEGGSYNEQYF. The V and J genes are TRBV29-1 and TRBJ2-4; the D is unclear. Looked up from germline, CDR1 is SQVTM and CDR2 is ANQGSEA. V lost 1 base, J lost 13 bases, and 17 bases lay in between. The CDR3 runs to 13 residues. The whole variable domain, filled in from reference TRBV29-1 and TRBJ2-4, reads SAVISQKPSRDICQRGTSLTIQCQVDSQVTMMFWYRQQPGQSLTLIATANQGSEATYESGFVIDKFPISRPNLTFSTLTVSNMSPEDSSIYLCSVEGGSYNEQYFGAGTRLSVL.

In its sample, this clonotype was seen many times. The chain combines TRBV20-1 with TRBJ2-1, with TRBD1 matching 11 bases. V lost 0 bases and J lost 8; bases outside the gene matches: 3. The germline V gene has CDR1 DFQATT and CDR2 SNEGSKA (reference sequence). The CDR3 loop spans 14 amino acids. CDR3 residues: CSARDGQGADEQFF. The DNA of the CDR3 is TGCAGTGCTAGAGATGGACAGGGGGCGGATGAGCAGTTCTTC.

In its sample, this clonotype was seen a few times. This chain uses TRBV28 with TRBJ1-1; tentative D call: TRBD1 (6 bases). Trimming pared 6 bases from V and 4 bases from J, leaving 24 bases between. Germline V gene lookup returns CDR1 MDHEN and CDR2 SYDVKM. The CDR3 extends over 17 amino acids. The CDR3 bases are TGTGCCAGCAGCGACTGGGGACGGGGAGGGGGAGGCACTGAAGCTTTCTTT. It codes for CASSDWGRGGGGTEAFF. The whole variable domain, filled in from reference TRBV28 and TRBJ1-1, reads DVKVTQSSRYLVKRTGEKVFLECVQDMDHENMFWYRQDPGLGLRLIYFSYDVKMKEKGDIPEGYSVSREKKERFSLILESASTNQTSMYLCASSDWGRGGGGTEAFFGQGTRLTVV.

CDR3 DNA: TGCAGTGCTCCGACCAATTCCAGGGATGGCTACACCTTC. This gives the protein CSAPTNSRDGYTF. The chain recombines TRBV20-1 with TRBJ1-2; tentatively, D is TRBD1 (5 bases). Trimming took off 5 bases at V and 6 bases at J, with 16 bases between the two ends. Per germline, CDR1 DFQATT and CDR2 SNEGSKA (reference sequence). The CDR3 contains 13 residues.

Only a few counts were recorded for this clonotype. This rearrangement joins TRBV11-2 to TRBJ1-2; D gene ambiguous. Germline CDR1 reads SGHAT; CDR2 reads FQNNGV. The CDR3 is 14 residues long. The V and J ends lost 2 bases and 4 bases respectively, with 11 bases between them. The CDR3 is CASSLISSPYGYTF. CDR3 nucleotide sequence: TGTGCCAGCAGCTTAATTTCCAGCCCCTATGGCTACACCTTC.

This clonotype was seen a few times. CDR3 protein: CASSFGMNTEAFF. The CDR3 region has the DNA TGTGCCAGCAGTTTTGGGATGAACACTGAAGCTTTCTTT. The rearrangement links TRBV7-2 to TRBJ1-1; D ambiguous. Germline V gene sequence: CDR1 SGHTA, CDR2 FQGNSA. CDR3 length: 13 amino acids. V was trimmed by 6 bases and J by 0 bases, leaving 8 bases between them.

A few counts support this clonotype. V is TRBV20-1 and J is TRBJ2-1; 11 nucleotides line up with TRBD2. Germline loops: CDR1 DFQATT, CDR2 SNEGSKA (reference sequence). Trimming removed 7 bases from V and 0 bases from J; junction bases left unmatched: 11. The CDR3 runs 17 residues. The CDR3 protein is CSVLGLAGGNSYNEQFF. CDR3 DNA: TGCAGTGTCCTAGGGCTAGCGGGGGGAAACTCCTACAATGAGCAGTTCTTC.

J is TRBJ1-1 and V is TRBV6-5, with TRBD1 identical over 8 bases. Germline-derived CDR1 and CDR2 are MNHEY and SVGAGI. The junction had 6 bases not matched to a gene; V was cut back by 6 bases and J by 0 bases. The CDR3 loop spans 15 amino acids. The CDR3 loop reads CASSRDRGMNTEAFF. The CDR3, as DNA: TGTGCCAGCAGCCGAGACAGGGGTATGAACACTGAAGCTTTCTTT.

This clonotype was picked up a small number of times. V is TRBV19 and J is TRBJ2-7; the D is unclear. The CDR3 spans 15 residues. V lost 4 bases to trimming and J lost 0 bases, with 13 bases between them. CDR1 is LNHDA, CDR2 SQIVND, per germline (reference sequence). Here the CDR3 DNA reads TGTGCCAGTAGTAGCGGCCCGTCCTTCTCCTACGAGCAGTACTTC. Its protein is CASSSGPSFSYEQYF.

This CDR3 reads CASSVQGAGLETQYF. CDR3 nucleotide sequence: TGTGCCAGCAGCGTACAGGGGGCTGGTTTAGAGACCCAGTACTTC. The chain uses TRBV7-6 and TRBJ2-5; 9 nucleotides line up with TRBD1. Germline CDR1 reads SGHVS; CDR2 reads FNYEAQ. J lost 4 bases, V lost 5 bases, and 8 bases had no gene match. The CDR3 spans 15 residues.

This chain uses TRBV28 with TRBJ2-7, with D uncertain. Germline V CDR1 and CDR2: MDHEN, SYDVKM. Between the trimmed V and J ends, which lost 2 bases and 7 bases, there was a span of 9 bases. The CDR3 sequence is 12 residues long. Here the CDR3 DNA reads TGTGCCAGCAGTTTACCGGCAGATGAGCAGTACTTC. Its translation: CASSLPADEQYF. Full variable domain (remainder filled in from reference TRBV28 and TRBJ2-7): DVKVTQSSRYLVKRTGEKVFLECVQDMDHENMFWYRQDPGLGLRLIYFSYDVKMKEKGDIPEGYSVSREKKERFSLILESASTNQTSMYLCASSLPADEQYFGPGTRLTVT.

This clonotype was seen ten or more times. The V and J genes are TRBV9 and TRBJ2-1; 10 positions match TRBD2. With 4 bases clipped from V and 9 bases from J, the junction kept 10 bases outside the gene matches. Germline V gene sequence: CDR1 SGDLS, CDR2 YYNGEE. The CDR3 contains 15 residues. The CDR3 sequence is CASSPTRTSGAEQFF. CDR3 DNA sequence: TGTGCCAGCAGCCCCACCCGGACTAGCGGAGCTGAGCAGTTCTTC.

Concerning this clonotype: Its ends do not fully match the called genes, so a read error is possible. This sequence joins TRBV7-9 and TRBJ2-3; TRBD2 might be the D (6 bases). The germline V gene has CDR1 SEHNR and CDR2 FQNEAQ (reference sequence). This CDR3 has 15 residues. CDR3 DNA: TGTACCAGCAGGATGGGACTCTCAAGCACAGATACGCAGTATTTT. Amino acids: CTSRMGLSSTDTQYF.

The chain joins TRBV7-3 to TRBJ2-1; 7 bases map to TRBD1. V dropped 2 bases and J dropped 5; count of bases not matched to a gene: 6. The CDR3 has 15 amino acids. CDR1 is SGHTA and CDR2 is FQGTGA in the germline V gene. CDR3 nucleotides: TGTGCCAGCAGCTTATCCGGACAGGTCCACAATGAGCAGTTCTTC. Translating gives CASSLSGQVHNEQFF.

This clonotype has ten or more counts. The chain links TRBV5-1 to TRBJ2-4; maybe TRBD1 (7 bases). Germline CDR1 reads SGHRS; CDR2 reads YFSETQ. The germline V and J ends were trimmed by 1 base and 2 bases, with 16 bases remaining between them. The CDR3 totals 17 residues. CDR3 protein: CASSLRGQGGTKNIQYF. CDR3 nucleotides: TGCGCCAGCAGCTTGAGGGGGCAGGGGGGAACCAAAAACATTCAGTACTTC.

Ten or more counts support this clonotype. This chain uses TRBV7-2 with TRBJ2-3; no firm D call. Trimming shortened V by 1 base and J by 4 bases, and 6 bases separated the two germline ends. The germline gives CDR1 SGHTA, CDR2 FQGNSA. The CDR3 runs to 13 residues. CDR3 bases: TGTGCCAGCAGCTTAGGTTTAGCAGATACGCAGTATTTT. This encodes CASSLGLADTQYF.

This clonotype was counted many times. The chain combines TRBV7-2 with TRBJ2-5; D uncertain. CDR3 length: 12 amino acids. V lost 5 bases and J 2 bases, leaving 6 bases between the germline ends. Germline values: CDR1 SGHTA, CDR2 FQGNSA. In DNA form, the CDR3 reads TGTGCCAGCAGCCCCCTGCAAGAGACCCAGTACTTC. Protein: CASSPLQETQYF.

The CDR3, as DNA: TGTGCCAGCAGCTTAGTGGGAAGGCGGGGGGACTCCAGCTCCTACGAGCAGTACTTC. Protein: CASSLVGRRGDSSSYEQYF. The chain joins TRBV7-2 to TRBJ2-7; 8 bases align to TRBD2. With 1 base clipped from V and 0 bases from J, the junction kept 14 bases outside the gene matches. This CDR3 spans 19 amino acids. Germline CDR1 and CDR2: SGHTA and FQGNSA.

In this sample, this clonotype turned up many times. CDR3 in DNA: TGTGCCAGCAGCCGGGTTCGGGAGACCCAGTACTTC. Translated, it gives CASSRVRETQYF. The rearrangement joins TRBV12-3 or TRBV12-4 to TRBJ2-5; no reliable D call. The CDR3 runs to 12 residues. The germline V and J ends were trimmed by 6 bases and 5 bases, with 10 bases remaining between them.

In its sample, this clonotype was seen many times. This rearrangement joins TRBV28 to TRBJ2-7, with 8 positions matching TRBD2. This CDR3 has 14 amino acids. The trim removed 7 bases at V and 6 bases at J, leaving 11 bases unmatched. The germline V gene has CDR1 MDHEN and CDR2 SYDVKM. The CDR3 nucleotides read TGTGCCAGCACCACCGGGACTAGATCTCGCGAGCAGTACTTC. Its protein is CASTTGTRSREQYF.

This clonotype has a count of ten or more. The V and J genes are TRBV7-9 and TRBJ1-2; D not certain. Between the trimmed V and J ends, which lost 4 bases and 4 bases, there was a span of 10 bases. The CDR3 has 13 residues. Per the germline V gene, CDR1 is SEHNR and CDR2 is FQNEAQ (reference sequence). The CDR3 DNA sequence: TGTGCCAGCAGCTCTAGAGGGAGCTATGGCTACACCTTC. This gives the protein CASSSRGSYGYTF.

This clonotype was found a few times. J is TRBJ2-3 and V is TRBV5-8; 8 positions agree with TRBD1. Trimming took 3 bases from V and 3 from J; bases not matched to a gene: 9. Germline CDR1 reads SGHTS; CDR2 reads YDEGEE. The CDR3 consists of 16 residues. The CDR3 loop reads CASSSNPGGATDTQYF. CDR3 bases: TGTGCCAGCAGCTCCAACCCAGGGGGCGCAACAGATACGCAGTATTTT.

About this clonotype itself: A much larger clone lies one base from this, so it may be a read error. The rearrangement links TRBV5-1 to TRBJ2-7; 8 bases are shared with TRBD1. V shed 3 bases, J shed 6 bases, and the junction held 8 bases outside the gene matches. Germline V gives CDR1 SGHRS, CDR2 YFSETQ. The length of the CDR3 is 14 residues. CDR3 DNA: TGCGCCAGCAGCTCGGCTCAGGGGGCGAGCGAGCAGTACTTC. This gives the protein CASSSAQGASEQYF.

The CDR3 is CASSIRDRGLDTQYF. DNA for the CDR3: TGTGCCAGTAGTATCCGGGACAGGGGGCTAGATACGCAGTATTTT. V and J are TRBV19 and TRBJ2-3, with 12 bases fitting TRBD1. Trimming cost V 3 bases and J 5 bases; bases outside gene matches: 3. CDR1 and CDR2 (germline): LNHDA, SQIVND (reference sequence). This CDR3 is built from 15 residues. Supplemented by reference TRBV19 and TRBJ2-3, the full variable domain reads DGGITQSPKYLFRKEGQNVTLSCEQNLNHDAMYWYRQDPGQGLRLIYYSQIVNDFQKGDIAEGYSVSREKKESFPLTVTSAQKNPTAFYLCASSIRDRGLDTQYFGPGTRLTVL.